This TCR beta chain was identified in a study of spatial heterogeneity in lung cancer (dated by TCRdb to between 2018 and 2021). Looking at the study overall: Samples were obtained from about 69 patients with early-stage, untreated non-small cell lung cancer from the lung TRACERx cohort. Follow-up PBMC samples were sequenced whenever available, with a median time to follow-up of approximately 25 months after resection. More beta-chain than alpha-chain transcripts were consistently detected, likely reflecting higher beta-chain transcript abundance. In the raw uncorrected reads, each unique combination of TCR and UMI appeared on average more than ten times. In non-small cell lung cancer, the study made a quantitative comparison of TCR alpha and beta repertoires among multiple tumor regions, matched nontumor lung and blood. The study linked features of the TCR repertoire to counts of nonsynonymous mutations, which were determined by whole-exome sequencing of tumor tissue. At surgery, around 200 tumor regions, 64 matched nontumor lung samples and 56 PBMC samples were TCR-sequenced for both alpha and beta chains.

The CDR3 runs 15 residues from the cysteine to the phenylalanine. Of the read, only the CDR3 DNA is kept; its 45 bases are in frame from base 1. V is pared back by 0 bases and J by 4 bases, with 10 bases lying between the germline termini. Sequences LGHNA (CDR1) and YSLEER (CDR2) are obtained from the germline V gene. The sample's time point label is to be understood as: blood at routine non-recurrence follow-up after resection. For TCR sequencing, whole RNA was extracted from tumor and nontumor lung tissue, or from cryopreserved PBMC samples, and no cell sorting was done. Only patients for whom sufficient RNA was available from at least two tumor regions were selected for TCR sequencing. This clonotype was recorded a few times. What antigen it recognizes has not been identified. Base quality data are lacking; no much larger clone is found one base away. Library creation used 5' RACE. TCRdb lists the instrument as NextSeq 500. To allow correction of PCR and sequencing errors, the TCR library protocol tagged every TCR cDNA molecule with a unique molecular identifier. The paper's data handling went like this. TCR identification, UMI-based error correction and CDR3 extraction were all carried out with Decombinator tools. TCRs above a frequency of 2 per 1,000, corresponding to the top 1% of the tumor frequency distribution, were defined as expanded. Renyi diversity was computed with the R vegan package after each repertoire had been subsampled 100 times to 5,000 TCRs. To build CDR3 similarity networks, amino acid triplet string-kernel similarity was used, and CDR3s were connected when their pairwise similarity was above 0.82. The public reads were run again by TCRdb, first through fastp at Q25 and then through MiXCR, and only productive beta chains were kept. Each record represents a unique CDR3 protein, reported with the most common genes and DNA among its rows. TCRdb, not the authors, supplied the V and J calls. In all, the sample holds over 95,000 distinct CDR3 sequences, and less than 14% of those were seen once. The leading ten clones occupy approximately 24% of the sample.

Overall study results and their limits: Ubiquitous expanded tumor TCRs showed up in blood more often at tumor resection than at routine follow-up. Additional single-cell paired TCR alpha and beta sequencing was considered necessary to confirm, at a functional level, the hypothesis that regional TCRs recognize regional mutations. Only around 15 patients were included in the comparisons of baseline and follow-up blood repertoires.

The TCR was taken from a female donor with early-stage non-small cell lung cancer. The input for sequencing was PBMCs, taken at follow-up. This chain joins TRBV4-3 to TRBJ1-5, with the D gene not clear enough to name. The CDR3 loop reads CASSQDVGSNQPQHF. Read as DNA, the sequence is TGCGCCAGCAGCCAAGACGTAGGGAGTAATCAGCCCCAGCATTTT.